One sample yielded the 27 T cell receptor beta chains listed below, sequenced in a study of blood T cell repertoires in COVID-19. Generated by immunoSEQ multiplex PCR, the TCRdb table keeps only in-frame clones and is missing some. The table records around 340,000 clones, roughly 87% of them present only once. Sequenced material: peripheral blood. The receptors shown here come from a woman aged 60-70 years with COVID-19, enrolled during active disease.

The chain links TRBV30 to TRBJ2-1, with 8 bases lining up with TRBD2. Germline V CDR1 and CDR2: GTSNPN, SVGIG (reference sequence). J gave up 2 bases and V 8 bases, and 5 bases lay outside the gene matches. The CDR3 covers 13 residues. CDR3 protein: CAGGGGPYNEQFF. The CDR3 DNA follows: TGTGCCGGGGGCGGGGGGCCCTACAATGAGCAGTTCTTC.

The chain joins TRBV27 to TRBJ1-1, with 8 bases matching TRBD1. Trimming removed 5 bases from V and 7 bases from J; junction bases left unmatched: 6. The length of the CDR3 is 13 residues. Germline values: CDR1 MNHEY, CDR2 SMNVEV (reference sequence). The CDR3 DNA reads as TGTGCCAGCAGTCCTAACAGGGGGGGTGAAGCTTTCTTT. Translating it yields CASSPNRGGEAFF.

This rearrangement joins TRBV2 to TRBJ1-1; the D gene is possibly TRBD1 (5 bases). The germline gives CDR1 SNHLY, CDR2 FYNNEI. This CDR3 has 13 amino acids. The V end was cut by 6 bases, the J end by 0 bases, with 8 bases between. The CDR3 is CASRTTVNTEAFF. CDR3 nucleotide sequence: TGTGCCAGCAGGACGACAGTGAACACTGAAGCTTTCTTT.

This clone has more than one count but fewer than ten. The V and J genes are TRBV18 and TRBJ2-5, with a possible D match to TRBD2 (5 bases). CDR1 and CDR2 (germline): KGHSH, LQKENI. V lost 3 bases and J 0 bases, leaving 14 bases between the germline ends. The CDR3 covers 16 residues. The CDR3 sequence: CASSPRPGDDQETQYF. The CDR3 DNA reads as TGTGCCAGCTCACCCCGACCCGGGGATGACCAAGAGACCCAGTACTTC.

This chain connects TRBV5-6 to TRBJ1-1; weak D call: TRBD1 (5 bases). The CDR3 is 14 residues long. Germline lookup yields CDR1 SGHDT and CDR2 YYEEEE. V shed 7 bases and J shed 4 bases, with 17 bases lying between them. CDR3 residues: CASSGRLRGTEAFF. CDR3 coding DNA: TGTGCCAGCTCCGGACGCCTAAGGGGCACTGAAGCTTTCTTT.

This chain links TRBV7-8 with TRBJ2-2; TRBD1 matches 10 bases. V dropped 1 base and J dropped 7; count of bases not matched to a gene: 9. CDR3 length equals 17 residues. Germline CDR1 and CDR2: SGHVS and FQNEAQ. The CDR3 region has the DNA TGTGCCAGCAGCTTAGTGAGGACAGGGGGAATAATCGGGGAGCTGTTTTTT. This gives the protein CASSLVRTGGIIGELFF.

To note about this clone: Other DNA sequences in the sample encode the same CDR3. The chain couples TRBV18 to TRBJ1-5; possible D gene TRBD1, 6 bases. Trimming took 3 bases from V and 4 from J, leaving 10 bases between them. The CDR3 contains 14 residues. CDR1 KGHSH and CDR2 LQKENI come from the germline V gene. Written as DNA, the CDR3 is TGTGCCAGCTCACCGGGACACGGGAATCAGCCCCAGCATTTT. It encodes CASSPGHGNQPQHF.

This chain uses TRBV9 with TRBJ2-7, with 7 bases lining up with TRBD2. V shed 0 bases, J shed 4 bases, and the junction held 1 base outside the gene matches. CDR3 length: 13 amino acids. Germline CDR1 reads SGDLS; CDR2 reads YYNGEE. The CDR3 here is CASSVGTSYEQYF. CDR3 nucleotides: TGTGCCAGCAGCGTAGGGACTAGTTACGAGCAGTACTTC.

In this sample, this clone turned up a few times. The CDR3 coding sequence is TGCGCCAGCAGCTTGGAATGGGCCTATGGCTACACCTTC. This sequence encodes CASSLEWAYGYTF. The chain uses TRBV5-1 and TRBJ1-2; no clear D. Per germline, CDR1 SGHRS and CDR2 YFSETQ. V gave up 0 bases and J gave up 4 bases, with 7 bases separating them. The CDR3 covers 13 residues.

The chain joins TRBV6-5 to TRBJ1-3; possible D gene TRBD1, 5 bases. The germline V gene has CDR1 MNHEY and CDR2 SVGAGI. Trimming took 6 bases from V and 3 from J, leaving 9 bases between them. The CDR3 consists of 13 residues. CDR3 DNA: TGTGCCAGCAGGCAAGGGGTTGGAAACACCATATATTTT. Translating it yields CASRQGVGNTIYF.

The V gene is TRBV7-6, the J gene TRBJ1-2; D not certain. The length of the CDR3 is 13 residues. With 5 bases removed from V and 1 base from J, the gap between germline ends came to 8 bases. CDR1 is SGHVS and CDR2 is FNYEAQ in the germline V gene. CDR3 region: CASSPRDNYGYTF. CDR3 nucleotides: TGTGCCAGCAGCCCCCGGGATAACTATGGCTACACCTTC.

This chain links TRBV4-2 with TRBJ2-5; 12 positions match TRBD2. The germline CDR1 and CDR2 sequences are LGHNA and YNFKEQ. The V gene end was trimmed by 1 base and the J gene end by 2 bases; junction bases not matched to a gene: 2. The CDR3 consists of 16 residues. The chain's CDR3 is CASSQAGTSGQETQYF. For the CDR3, the DNA is TGTGCCAGCAGCCAAGCCGGGACTAGCGGGCAAGAGACCCAGTACTTC.

This clone was seen once. DNA for the CDR3: TGTGCCAGCAGCTTAAACTTCATGAACACTGAAGCTTTCTTT. This encodes CASSLNFMNTEAFF. The chain uses TRBV11-2 and TRBJ1-1; D unclear. CDR1 is SGHAT, CDR2 FQNNGV, per germline. The CDR3 totals 14 residues. The V gene lost 2 bases and the J gene lost 0 bases, with 7 bases spanning the gap.

V is TRBV4-1 and J is TRBJ1-1; D is ambiguous. The ends were cut back, 4 bases at V and 2 bases at J, with 14 bases in the middle. This CDR3 has 15 residues. CDR1 MGHRA and CDR2 YSYEKL come from the germline V gene. The CDR3 protein is CASSRQTSANTEAFF. For the CDR3, the DNA is TGCGCCAGCAGCCGACAAACCTCAGCAAACACTGAAGCTTTCTTT.

This clone was seen once. The rearrangement joins TRBV5-1 to TRBJ1-2, with 8 bases matching TRBD1. Germline CDR1 is SGHRS and CDR2 is YFSETQ. The V and J ends lost 4 bases and 4 bases, in that order; junction bases with no gene match: 3. The CDR3 has 13 amino acids. The CDR3 region has the DNA TGCGCCAGCAGCCAACAGGGGGGCTATGGCTACACCTTC. Translation gives CASSQQGGYGYTF. Complete variable domain (other parts from reference TRBV5-1 and TRBJ1-2): KAGVTQTPRYLIKTRGQQVTLSCSPISGHRSVSWYQQTPGQGLQFLFEYFSETQRNKGNFPGRFSGRQFSNSRSEMNVSTLELGDSALYLCASSQQGGYGYTFGSGTRLTVV.

A note on this clone: The junction does not match germline at one end; this may be a read error. The J gene is TRBJ1-3, the V gene TRBV7-3, with a possible D match to TRBD1 (6 bases). The CDR3 totals 16 residues. Germline CDR1 is SGHTA and CDR2 is FQGTGA. The CDR3 DNA reads as TGTGCCAGCAGCCCCTTTCCGCCAGGGGCTGGGAACACCATATATTTT. It encodes CASSPFPPGAGNTIYF.

J is TRBJ1-3 and V is TRBV19; tentative D call: TRBD1 (5 bases). This CDR3 contains 13 residues. Trimming removed 10 bases from V and 0 bases from J, with 10 bases in between. The V gene's germline CDR1 is LNHDA and CDR2 SQIVND (reference sequence). The CDR3 DNA reads as TGTGCCACCCAGGGTCGCTCTGGAAACACCATATATTTT. Translation gives CATQGRSGNTIYF.

V usage is TRBV7-8 and J usage is TRBJ1-3, with D possibly TRBD1 on 6 matching bases. The V gene's germline CDR1 is SGHVS and CDR2 FQNEAQ. Trimming shortened V by 5 bases and J by 3 bases, and 14 bases separated the two germline ends. The CDR3 has 15 residues. CDR3 residues: CASSPNRVGGNTIYF. CDR3 DNA: TGTGCCAGCAGCCCCAACAGGGTCGGTGGAAACACCATATATTTT. Complete variable domain (other parts from reference TRBV7-8 and TRBJ1-3): GAGVSQSPRYKVAKRGQDVALRCDPISGHVSLFWYQQALGQGPEFLTYFQNEAQLDKSGLPSDRFFAERPEGSVSTLKIQRTQQEDSAVYLCASSPNRVGGNTIYFGEGSWLTVV.

The rearrangement joins TRBV28 to TRBJ1-5; D unresolved. The CDR3 runs 16 residues. With 5 bases removed from V and 0 bases from J, the gap between germline ends came to 14 bases. The germline V gene encodes CDR1 MDHEN and CDR2 SYDVKM. The CDR3 loop reads CASSPWGDYSNQPQHF. For the CDR3, the DNA is TGTGCCAGCAGTCCCTGGGGAGACTATAGCAATCAGCCCCAGCATTTT.

The rearrangement joins TRBV4-1 to TRBJ1-1; 7 nucleotides agree with TRBD1. V was clipped by 11 bases and J by 2 bases; unmatched bases: 8. The CDR3 spans 13 residues. Per the germline V gene, CDR1 is MGHRA and CDR2 is YSYEKL. This chain's CDR3 is CAASTGLNTEAFF. The CDR3 DNA is TGCGCCGCTTCGACAGGGCTTAACACTGAAGCTTTCTTT.

J is TRBJ1-2 and V is TRBV27; a weak D match, TRBD1 (5 bases). V lost 2 bases, J lost 8 bases, and 21 bases lay in between. Per germline, CDR1 MNHEY and CDR2 SMNVEV (reference sequence). This CDR3 region has 16 residues. The CDR3 reads CASSLMSVGHFTGYTF. As DNA, the CDR3 is TGTGCCAGCAGTTTAATGTCGGTGGGGCATTTCACGGGCTACACCTTC.

V gene TRBV2 combines with J gene TRBJ2-7; TRBD1 might be the D (6 bases). CDR1 is SNHLY, CDR2 FYNNEI, per germline. V was shortened by 5 bases and J by 4 bases, with 15 bases between the two germline ends. The CDR3 runs to 14 residues. This CDR3 reads CASSPGTNRYEQYF. In DNA form, the CDR3 reads TGTGCCAGCAGTCCCGGGACAAACAGGTACGAGCAGTACTTC.

For this clone: The junction and the germline gene differ at one end; a read error may be behind it. This chain's CDR3 is CATSGERTFGGRPQHF. CDR3 coding DNA: TGTGCCACCAGCGGAGAGAGGACATTCGGAGGGAGGCCCCAGCATTTT. This chain uses TRBV15 with TRBJ1-5; maybe TRBD1 (5 bases). Germline V gene sequence: CDR1 LNHNV, CDR2 YYDKDF (reference sequence). This CDR3 is built from 16 residues.

This chain links TRBV15 with TRBJ1-6; no firm D call. CDR1 is LNHNV and CDR2 is YYDKDF in the germline V gene (reference sequence). The V end lost 3 bases, the J end lost 10 bases, and 7 bases lay between the germline ends. The CDR3 runs to 12 residues. CDR3: CATSSGVSPLHF. The CDR3 DNA reads TGTGCCACCAGCAGCGGTGTCTCACCCCTCCACTTT. Supplemented by reference TRBV15 and TRBJ1-6, the full variable domain reads DAMVIQNPRYQVTQFGKPVTLSCSQTLNHNVMYWYQQKSSQAPKLLFHYYDKDFNNEADTPDNFQSRRPNTSFCFLDIRSPGLGDTAMYLCATSSGVSPLHFGNGTRLTVT.

This clone was counted between two and nine times. The genes are TRBV5-5 and TRBJ1-1; D not certain. Per the germline V gene, CDR1 is SGHKS and CDR2 is YYEKEE (reference sequence). This CDR3 is 13 amino acids long. V lost 0 bases, J lost 3 bases, and 6 bases lay in between. The CDR3 loop reads CASSLGVDTEAFF. CDR3 sequence (DNA): TGTGCCAGCAGCTTGGGTGTCGACACTGAAGCTTTCTTT.

The CDR3 sequence is CASSTGGQSYGYTF. The CDR3 DNA reads TGCGCCAGCAGCACTGGAGGACAGAGCTATGGCTACACCTTC. V gene TRBV5-1 combines with J gene TRBJ1-2, with D tentatively TRBD1 (6 bases). The germline V gene has CDR1 SGHRS and CDR2 YFSETQ. This CDR3 contains 14 residues. With 4 bases removed from V and 4 bases from J, the gap between germline ends came to 14 bases.

This clone was found once. The chain has TRBV18 and TRBJ1-3, with D possibly TRBD1 on 5 matching bases. Germline CDR1 is KGHSH and CDR2 is LQKENI. Deletions cut 3 bases from V and 2 bases from J, with 17 bases between. The CDR3 spans 17 residues. CDR3 protein: CASSPSIPGSPGNTIYF. The CDR3, as DNA: TGTGCCAGCTCACCTTCAATTCCAGGGTCCCCTGGAAACACCATATATTTT.